This TCR beta chain was sequenced for a study of early T cells in non-severe SARS-CoV-2 infection. Study-level background: Chains from this unsorted whole-blood bulk RNA could not be paired. Overall study results and limits: Private and CD4 specificities were missed by VDJdb matching, which favored anti-spike CD8 responses.

The CDR3 consists of 15 residues. The trim removed 1 base at V and 11 bases at J, leaving 6 bases unmatched. The germline CDR1 and CDR2 sequences are LGHNT and FRNRAP. Individual cDNA molecules were tagged with unique molecular identifiers. TCRdb processed the 5' RACE reads anew with MiXCR; each CDR3 protein has one entry. The data show around 110,000 distinct CDR3 sequences, approximately 12% seen once. Comment on this clonotype: What it recognizes is unknown.

What was sequenced was whole blood. The rearrangement links TRBV12-5 to TRBJ2-1; 12 bases fit TRBD2. This receptor was taken from an adult who was a healthcare worker with PCR-confirmed SARS-CoV-2 infection or an uninfected control (not recorded which). The CDR3 here is CASGLGLAGGPQQFF. The CDR3 DNA reads as TGTGCTAGTGGTTTGGGGCTAGCGGGAGGGCCGCAGCAGTTCTTC.